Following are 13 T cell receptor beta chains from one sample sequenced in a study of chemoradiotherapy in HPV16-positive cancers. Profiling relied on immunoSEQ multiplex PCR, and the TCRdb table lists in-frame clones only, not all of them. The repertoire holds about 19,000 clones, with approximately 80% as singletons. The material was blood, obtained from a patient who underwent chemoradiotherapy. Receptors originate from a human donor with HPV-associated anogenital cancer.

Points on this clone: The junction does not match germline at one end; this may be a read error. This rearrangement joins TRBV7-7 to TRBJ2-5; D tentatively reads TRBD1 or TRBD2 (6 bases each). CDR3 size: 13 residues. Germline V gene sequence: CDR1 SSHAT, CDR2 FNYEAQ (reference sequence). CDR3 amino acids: CASSRGHGETQYF. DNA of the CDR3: TGTGCTAGCAGCCGGGGGCACGGGGAGACCCAGTACTTC.

The CDR3 loop reads CASSLQGLVEEKLFF. The CDR3 DNA follows: TGTGCCAGCAGCTTACAGGGGCTGGTGGAGGAAAAACTGTTTTTT. The J gene is TRBJ1-4, the V gene TRBV6-5; 7 positions agree with TRBD1. Germline V gives CDR1 MNHEY, CDR2 SVGAGI. Losses at the gene ends were 6 bases for V and 8 bases for J; bases not matched to a gene: 12. The CDR3 loop spans 15 amino acids.

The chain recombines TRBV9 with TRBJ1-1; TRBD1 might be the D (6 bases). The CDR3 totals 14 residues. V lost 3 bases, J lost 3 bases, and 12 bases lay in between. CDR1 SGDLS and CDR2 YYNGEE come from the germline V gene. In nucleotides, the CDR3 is TGTGCCAGCAGCGCCCGACAGGACGACACTGAAGCTTTCTTT. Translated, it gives CASSARQDDTEAFF.

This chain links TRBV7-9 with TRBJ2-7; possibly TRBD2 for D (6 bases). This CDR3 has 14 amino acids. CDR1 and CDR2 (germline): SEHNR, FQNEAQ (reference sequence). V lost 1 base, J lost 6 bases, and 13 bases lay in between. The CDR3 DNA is TGTGCCAGCAGCTTAGGCGGGGTAAAAAGCGAGCAGTACTTC. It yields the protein CASSLGGVKSEQYF.

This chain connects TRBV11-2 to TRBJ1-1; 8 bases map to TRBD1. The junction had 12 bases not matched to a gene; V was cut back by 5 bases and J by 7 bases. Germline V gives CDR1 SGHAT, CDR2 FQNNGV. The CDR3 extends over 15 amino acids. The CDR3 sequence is CASSRFGAGGDEAFF. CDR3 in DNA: TGTGCCAGCAGCCGCTTCGGGGCAGGGGGCGATGAAGCTTTCTTT.

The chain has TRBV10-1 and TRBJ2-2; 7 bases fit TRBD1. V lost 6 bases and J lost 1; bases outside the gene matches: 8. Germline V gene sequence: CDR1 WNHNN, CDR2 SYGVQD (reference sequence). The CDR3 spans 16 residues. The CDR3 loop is CASSSGTEKNTGELFF. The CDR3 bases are TGCGCCAGCAGCTCCGGGACAGAGAAGAACACCGGGGAGCTGTTTTTT.

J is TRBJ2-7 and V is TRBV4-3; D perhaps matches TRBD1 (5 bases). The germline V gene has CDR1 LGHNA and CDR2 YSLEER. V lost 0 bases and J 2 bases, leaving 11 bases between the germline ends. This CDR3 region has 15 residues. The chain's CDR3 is CASSQDHAGTYEQYF. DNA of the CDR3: TGCGCCAGCAGCCAAGATCACGCAGGGACCTACGAGCAGTACTTC.

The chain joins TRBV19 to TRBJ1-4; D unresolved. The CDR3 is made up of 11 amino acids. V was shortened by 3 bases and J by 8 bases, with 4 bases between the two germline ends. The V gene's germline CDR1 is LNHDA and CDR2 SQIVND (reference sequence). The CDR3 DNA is TGTGCCAGTAGTATTCGGGAAAAACTGTTTTTT. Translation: CASSIREKLFF.

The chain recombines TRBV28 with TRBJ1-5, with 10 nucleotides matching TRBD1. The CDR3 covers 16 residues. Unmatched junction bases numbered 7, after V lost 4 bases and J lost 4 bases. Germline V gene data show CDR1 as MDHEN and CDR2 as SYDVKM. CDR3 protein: CASSSRQGAMNQPQHF. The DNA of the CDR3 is TGTGCCAGCAGTTCCCGACAGGGGGCGATGAATCAGCCCCAGCATTTT.

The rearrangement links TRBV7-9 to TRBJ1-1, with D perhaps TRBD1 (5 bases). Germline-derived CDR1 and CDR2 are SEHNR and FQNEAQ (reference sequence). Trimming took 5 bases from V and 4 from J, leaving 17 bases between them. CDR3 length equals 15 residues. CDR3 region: CASSHSIGVGTEAFF. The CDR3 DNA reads TGTGCCAGCAGCCATTCTATAGGGGTCGGCACTGAAGCTTTCTTT.

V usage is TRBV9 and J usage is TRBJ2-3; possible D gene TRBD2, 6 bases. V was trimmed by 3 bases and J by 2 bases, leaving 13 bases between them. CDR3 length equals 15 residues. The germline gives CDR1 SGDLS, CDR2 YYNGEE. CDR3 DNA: TGTGCCAGCAGCGACTTTAGCGGCTACACAGATACGCAGTATTTT. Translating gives CASSDFSGYTDTQYF.

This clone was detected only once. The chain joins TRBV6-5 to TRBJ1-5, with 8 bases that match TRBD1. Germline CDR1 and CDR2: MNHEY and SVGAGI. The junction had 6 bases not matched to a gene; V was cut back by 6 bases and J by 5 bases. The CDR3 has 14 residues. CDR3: CASSSDRGDQPQHF. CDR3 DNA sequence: TGTGCCAGCAGCTCTGACAGGGGCGATCAGCCCCAGCATTTT.

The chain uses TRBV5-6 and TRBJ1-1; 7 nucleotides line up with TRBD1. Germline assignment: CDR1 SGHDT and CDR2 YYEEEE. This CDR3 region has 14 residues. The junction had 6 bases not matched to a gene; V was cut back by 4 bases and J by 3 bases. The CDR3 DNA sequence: TGTGCCAGCAGCGTCCCGGGACAGCACACTGAAGCTTTCTTT. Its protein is CASSVPGQHTEAFF. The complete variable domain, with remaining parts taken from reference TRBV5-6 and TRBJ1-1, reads DAGVTQSPTHLIKTRGQQVTLRCSPKSGHDTVSWYQQALGQGPQFIFQYYEEEERQRGNFPDRFSGHQFPNYSSELNVNALLLGDSALYLCASSVPGQHTEAFFGQGTRLTVV.